The clone carrying this TCR beta chain was observed once. The antigen remains undetermined. Researchers ran the PCR with 60 Vbeta and 13 Jbeta primers. The assay was immunoSEQ multiplex PCR, and TCRdb's table has in-frame clones only and misses some. The repertoire includes hundreds of thousands of clones, over 60% of them detected once, and under 0.8% sits in the top ten. The V gene lost 3 bases and the J gene lost 7 bases, with 11 bases spanning the gap. The CDR3 length is 13 residues. Germline CDR1 is SGHDT and CDR2 is YYEEEE. The data originate from a study of cytomegalovirus exposure and HLA in healthy donors. Across the whole study: Samples from HLA-typed donors yielded about 85 million unique TCRs in an early data release.

Whole-study results and caveats: CMV antigen specificity of a few CMV-associated chains was confirmed in vitro. It was reported in a later analysis that an Asian-associated ancestry cluster showed fewer N-insertions than the 666-donor mean.

Sequencing was carried out using PBMCs. The genes are TRBV5-6 and TRBJ1-5, with D tentatively TRBD1 (5 bases). This clonotype originated in a man between 18 and 35 years old in good health and CMV-seronegative. CDR3 DNA sequence: TGTGCCAGCAGCTCCACCCGGGGGCAGCCCCAGCATTTT. Amino acids: CASSSTRGQPQHF.